Below are 25 T cell receptor beta chains sequenced from a single sample in a study of T-cell memory formation after mild COVID-19. MiXCR, applied by TCRdb to the 5' RACE reads, yields one record per CDR3 protein. Here the sample spans a few hundred thousand distinct CDR3 sequences, roughly 15% being singletons. Sequencing was done on a sample of PBMCs or a T cell subset sorted from them (not recorded which). The origin of the receptors is a man younger than 35 who had mild COVID-19 (a few samples of this study predate the infection). Cell type and time point are not known.

The chain has TRBV19 and TRBJ2-1, with D perhaps matching TRBD2 (5 bases). CDR1 and CDR2 from the germline V gene are LNHDA and SQIVND (reference sequence). The CDR3 spans 16 residues. Trimming left V 3 bases short and J 0 bases short, with 12 bases between. As DNA, the CDR3 is TGTGCCAGTAGTATTATAGCGTCCAGCTCCTACAATGAGCAGTTCTTC. Encoded protein: CASSIIASSSYNEQFF.

The chain uses TRBV9 and TRBJ2-7; 7 nucleotides match TRBD2. The CDR3 sequence is 15 residues long. V was clipped by 4 bases and J by 0 bases; unmatched bases: 7. Looked up from germline, CDR1 is SGDLS and CDR2 is YYNGEE. CDR3 residues: CASSPQAGSSYEQYF. CDR3 sequence (DNA): TGTGCCAGCAGCCCGCAAGCGGGAAGCTCCTACGAGCAGTACTTC.

This clonotype occurred a few times. The chain joins TRBV20-1 to TRBJ2-3, with 9 nucleotides matching TRBD1. The CDR3 consists of 14 residues. V was pared by 1 base and J by 2 bases, with 1 base of the junction left unmatched. CDR1 and CDR2 from the germline V gene are DFQATT and SNEGSKA (reference sequence). The CDR3 DNA is TGCAGTGCTAGAGGGACAGGGGACACAGATACGCAGTATTTT. It is translated as CSARGTGDTDTQYF.

This clonotype was recorded a few times. The V call is TRBV5-1, the J call TRBJ1-1; 10 nucleotides line up with TRBD1. Germline CDR1 and CDR2: SGHRS and YFSETQ. This CDR3 spans 16 amino acids. V lost 0 bases and J lost 6; bases outside the gene matches: 8. Here the CDR3 DNA reads TGCGCCAGCAGCTTGGGGGACAGGGGAATTTTGGCTGAAGCTTTCTTT. Translating gives CASSLGDRGILAEAFF.

This clonotype turned up a few times. The chain employs TRBV6-1 and TRBJ2-1; D call uncertain. Germline-derived CDR1 and CDR2 are MNHNS and SASEGT. The CDR3 sequence is 13 residues long. Trimming removed 4 bases from V and 10 bases from J, with 14 bases in between. The CDR3 sequence: CASSGSQSREQFF. The CDR3 nucleotides are TGTGCCAGCAGTGGATCTCAATCCCGCGAGCAGTTCTTC.

The sample holds a few counts of this clonotype. This chain joins TRBV6-5 and TRBJ2-5, with TRBD2 identical over 8 bases. CDR1 MNHEY and CDR2 SVGAGI come from the germline V gene. The CDR3 has 14 amino acids. V gave up 3 bases and J gave up 7 bases; unmatched junction bases: 7. The DNA for the CDR3 is TGTGCCAGCAGTTATCTCCACCGGGGGGGGACCCAGTACTTC. This encodes CASSYLHRGGTQYF.

The chain couples TRBV20-1 to TRBJ1-6; D uncertain. From germline, CDR1 is DFQATT and CDR2 SNEGSKA (reference sequence). The CDR3 contains 14 residues. Trimming pared 3 bases from V and 6 bases from J, leaving 12 bases between. The CDR3 nucleotides are TGCAGTGCTAGGCCGAGGTTTGGTAATTCACCCCTCCACTTT. This sequence encodes CSARPRFGNSPLHF.

The V call is TRBV20-1, the J call TRBJ2-7; D possibly corresponds to TRBD1 (6 bases). Germline CDR1 is DFQATT and CDR2 is SNEGSKA (reference sequence). This CDR3 comprises 14 residues. Trimming took 1 base from V and 5 from J, leaving 15 bases between them. The CDR3 sequence is CSARGVGTSDEQYV. In nucleotides, the CDR3 is TGCAGTGCTAGAGGTGTGGGGACATCGGACGAGCAGTACGTC.

This chain joins TRBV18 and TRBJ2-5; unclear D gene. The V gene lost 2 bases and the J gene lost 1 base, with 8 bases spanning the gap. This CDR3 comprises 14 residues. CDR1 and CDR2 from the germline V gene are KGHSH and LQKENI. The CDR3 loop reads CASSPYARQETQYF. Here the CDR3 DNA reads TGTGCCAGCTCACCATATGCACGCCAAGAGACCCAGTACTTC.

There are many counts of this clonotype. This rearrangement joins TRBV5-1 to TRBJ1-4, with D perhaps TRBD1 (6 bases). Trimming removed 4 bases at V and 6 bases at J, with 13 bases between. The CDR3 runs 14 residues. Germline V CDR1 and CDR2: SGHRS, YFSETQ. The DNA for the CDR3 is TGCGCCAGCAGCCCGACAGGATTTCATGAAAAACTGTTTTTT. This translates into CASSPTGFHEKLFF.

This clonotype was seen many times. The V call is TRBV5-1, the J call TRBJ1-4, with no clear D. Germline CDR1 reads SGHRS; CDR2 reads YFSETQ. Trimming pared 2 bases from V and 0 bases from J, leaving 5 bases between. The CDR3 extends over 14 amino acids. The CDR3 is CASSLQPTNEKLFF. In DNA, the CDR3 is TGCGCCAGCAGCTTACAGCCAACTAATGAAAAACTGTTTTTT.

The sample holds a few counts of this clonotype. J is TRBJ2-1 and V is TRBV5-1, with 9 bases lining up with TRBD1. J lost 6 bases, V lost 7 bases, and 8 bases had no gene match. CDR3 length: 14 residues. Germline V gene lookup returns CDR1 SGHRS and CDR2 YFSETQ. The CDR3 reads CASQQGAEGNEQFF. The CDR3 bases are TGCGCCAGCCAACAGGGGGCTGAGGGCAATGAGCAGTTCTTC.

The rearrangement uses TRBV12-3 or TRBV12-4 and TRBJ2-3; 7 bases fit TRBD1. This CDR3 region has 13 residues. V lost 9 bases to trimming and J lost 5 bases; unmatched junction nucleotides: 8. CDR3 nucleotides: TGTGCCAGTACAGGGGTTTTAGTAGATACGCAGTATTTT. Encoded protein: CASTGVLVDTQYF.

This clonotype was picked up many times. The V and J genes are TRBV4-3 and TRBJ1-5, with a weak D call TRBD1 (6 bases). The germline gives CDR1 LGHNA, CDR2 YSLEER. The CDR3 has 16 amino acids. Trimming took 0 bases from V and 6 from J, leaving 15 bases between them. The CDR3 region is CASSQEYTGSGQPQHF. DNA for the CDR3: TGCGCCAGCAGCCAAGAATATACAGGGTCCGGTCAGCCCCAGCATTTT.

V gene TRBV11-2 combines with J gene TRBJ2-3; TRBD2 matches 7 bases. This CDR3 has 13 amino acids. V was pared by 7 bases and J by 6 bases, with 7 bases of the junction left unmatched. Germline loops: CDR1 SGHAT, CDR2 FQNNGV. In DNA form, the CDR3 reads TGTGCCAGCATGGGGATAGCGGGTGATACGCAGTATTTT. Protein product: CASMGIAGDTQYF.

This clonotype has ten or more counts. CDR3 nucleotide sequence: TGCGCCAGCAGCCAAGCCCTGCAGCGCTACACTGAAGCTTTCTTT. It is translated as CASSQALQRYTEAFF. The chain combines TRBV4-1 with TRBJ1-1; no clear D. V gave up 1 base and J gave up 3 bases, with 12 bases separating them. The germline CDR1 and CDR2 sequences are MGHRA and YSYEKL. The CDR3 totals 15 residues.

V is TRBV12-3 or TRBV12-4 and J is TRBJ1-1; D might be TRBD1 (5 bases). V dropped 7 bases and J dropped 8 bases, with 17 bases sitting between them. The CDR3 spans 13 residues. The CDR3 region is CASKDVQWTEAFF. In DNA, the CDR3 is TGTGCCAGCAAGGATGTCCAGTGGACAGAAGCTTTCTTT.

Notes on this clonotype: The junction differs from germline at one of its ends, possibly a read error. The chain combines TRBV19 with TRBJ2-2; D may be TRBD1 (6 bases). CDR1 and CDR2 (germline): LNHDA, SQIVND (reference sequence). The CDR3 is 16 amino acids. The CDR3 DNA sequence: TGTGCCAGTAGTTTAGACAGGACTGCTATCACCGGGGAGCTGTTTTTT. Amino acids: CASSLDRTAITGELFF.

This clonotype was observed a handful of times. The chain is built from TRBV28 and TRBJ1-1; 11 bases agree with TRBD1. The germline CDR1 and CDR2 sequences are MDHEN and SYDVKM. The CDR3 totals 15 residues. Trimming took 1 base from V and 3 from J; bases not matched to a gene: 1. In DNA, the CDR3 is TGTGCCAGCAGTTTATCGGACAGGGGGCACACTGAAGCTTTCTTT. Its translation is CASSLSDRGHTEAFF.

The chain has TRBV6-5 and TRBJ2-7; possible D gene TRBD1, 5 bases. Germline V gene data show CDR1 as MNHEY and CDR2 as SVGAGI. This CDR3 spans 14 amino acids. V gave up 0 bases and J gave up 4 bases, with 10 bases separating them. In DNA, the CDR3 is TGTGCCAGCAGTTACTCACAGGCCTTTTACGAGCAGTACTTC. This encodes CASSYSQAFYEQYF.

This clonotype has only a few counts. The rearrangement joins TRBV12-3 or TRBV12-4 to TRBJ2-1; a weak D match, TRBD1 (5 bases). The V gene lost 5 bases and the J gene lost 10 bases, with 12 bases spanning the gap. This CDR3 is 12 amino acids long. The CDR3 nucleotides read TGTGCCAGCAGTCAAGGGGTTGTGGAGCAGTTCTTC. It yields the protein CASSQGVVEQFF.

The genes are TRBV4-3 and TRBJ1-2; D is possibly TRBD1 (5 bases). Deletions cut 0 bases from V and 4 bases from J, with 18 bases between. The CDR3 contains 17 residues. The germline V gene has CDR1 LGHNA and CDR2 YSLEER. DNA of the CDR3: TGCGCCAGCAGCCAAGAACCGCCAGGGAGGAGGACCTATGGCTACACCTTC. This encodes CASSQEPPGRRTYGYTF.

This clonotype was observed a handful of times. The chain links TRBV5-1 to TRBJ1-1; no clear D. V lost 4 bases and J 4 bases, leaving 26 bases between the germline ends. Germline loops: CDR1 SGHRS, CDR2 YFSETQ. The CDR3 extends over 18 amino acids. This CDR3 is CASSPRQSSTDSGTEAFF. The DNA of the CDR3 is TGCGCCAGCAGCCCGCGCCAGAGCAGTACTGACTCGGGCACTGAAGCTTTCTTT.

At least ten counts were recorded for this clonotype. V gene TRBV12-3 or TRBV12-4 combines with J gene TRBJ2-7; D is unresolved. The ends were cut back, 3 bases at V and 3 bases at J, with 6 bases in the middle. This CDR3 has 12 amino acids. The CDR3: CASSLTGYEQYF. Written as DNA, the CDR3 is TGTGCCAGCAGTTTGACGGGCTACGAGCAGTACTTC.

This chain uses TRBV19 with TRBJ1-6; weak D call: TRBD1 (6 bases). V was clipped by 5 bases and J by 8 bases, with 16 bases between them. The length of the CDR3 is 15 residues. Germline-derived CDR1 and CDR2 are LNHDA and SQIVND (reference sequence). Here the CDR3 reads CASSGTGSRDSPLHF. The CDR3 DNA sequence: TGTGCCAGTAGTGGTACAGGGTCTCGGGATTCACCCCTCCACTTT.